These 23 T cell receptor beta chains came from one sample sequenced in a study of T cells after yellow fever vaccination. TCRdb ran MiXCR on the 5' RACE reads and lists one entry per CDR3 protein. This table holds roughly 300,000 distinct CDR3 sequences, around 6.8% found once. The material was PBMCs, obtained about 41 days after the first yellow fever vaccination. These receptors all come from a man aged 18 to 35 who received the YFV17D yellow fever vaccine.

The gene calls are TRBV24-1 and TRBJ2-3; 10 nucleotides line up with TRBD2. V gave up 7 bases and J gave up 5 bases; unmatched junction bases: 11. This CDR3 has 16 residues. Germline CDR1 KGHDR, CDR2 SFDVKD. The CDR3 region is CATRDASGGAGDTQYF. CDR3 DNA: TGTGCCACCAGAGACGCCAGCGGGGGGGCTGGAGATACGCAGTATTTT.

This chain links TRBV5-1 with TRBJ2-1; D is undetermined. The V end was cut by 4 bases, the J end by 0 bases, with 14 bases between. Germline assignment: CDR1 SGHRS and CDR2 YFSETQ. The CDR3 is made up of 16 amino acids. In DNA form, the CDR3 reads TGCGCCAGCAGCCCAAAGGACCAGAGCTCCTACAATGAGCAGTTCTTC. As protein: CASSPKDQSSYNEQFF.

This clonotype showed up just a few times. The V call is TRBV29-1, the J call TRBJ1-2; D remains ambiguous. The germline V and J ends were trimmed by 6 bases and 6 bases, with 26 bases remaining between them. Germline-derived CDR1 and CDR2 are SQVTM and ANQGSEA. The CDR3 sequence is 16 residues long. The CDR3: CSVDWAPSRRNDGYTF. The CDR3 DNA is TGCAGCGTCGACTGGGCCCCTTCGCGAAGGAACGATGGCTACACCTTC.

This clonotype was observed at least ten times. This chain links TRBV18 with TRBJ1-5; no definite D call. CDR3 length equals 12 residues. Germline CDR1 and CDR2: KGHSH and LQKENI. Trimming pared 5 bases from V and 3 bases from J, leaving 5 bases between. CDR3 amino acids: CASSTYNQPQHF. CDR3 DNA sequence: TGTGCCAGCTCAACGTACAATCAGCCCCAGCATTTT.

The DNA of the CDR3 is TGCGCCAGCAGTCAATGGGAGCGGAAAGCCTACGAGCAGTACGTC. Residues: CASSQWERKAYEQYV. The chain has TRBV23-1 and TRBJ2-7; possible D gene TRBD2, 5 bases. TRBV23-1 has ORF status, its function being uncertain. The CDR3 is 15 residues long. V lost 1 base and J lost 2, with 12 bases in between.

This clonotype was counted only a few times. The rearrangement links TRBV20-1 to TRBJ2-7; 8 bases match TRBD1. V lost 7 bases, J lost 1 base, and 6 bases stayed unmatched. CDR3 length: 13 residues. Germline loops: CDR1 DFQATT, CDR2 SNEGSKA (reference sequence). The CDR3 loop reads CSVRDRRSYEQYF. The CDR3 DNA is TGCAGTGTCCGGGACAGGCGATCCTACGAGCAGTACTTC.

This clonotype was seen more than once but under ten times. As DNA, the CDR3 is TGCAGTGCGCCCAAACCGTACAGGGAACACGAGCAGTTCTTC. It encodes CSAPKPYREHEQFF. V is TRBV20-1 and J is TRBJ2-1, with D possibly matching TRBD1 (6 bases). The V and J ends lost 6 bases and 10 bases respectively, with 22 bases between them. Germline loops: CDR1 DFQATT, CDR2 SNEGSKA (reference sequence). There are 14 residues in the CDR3.

The chain has TRBV7-8 and TRBJ2-3; 12 bases align to TRBD1. The CDR3 has 15 residues. Germline CDR1 SGHVS, CDR2 FQNEAQ. V lost 6 bases and J lost 5; bases outside the gene matches: 6. CDR3 DNA: TGTGCCAGCAGAGGGACAGGGGGCATCATAGATACGCAGTATTTT. Its protein is CASRGTGGIIDTQYF.

The chain has TRBV12-3 or TRBV12-4 and TRBJ2-1; D is perhaps TRBD1 or TRBD2 (6 bases each). This CDR3 contains 14 residues. Trimming took off 7 bases at V and 7 bases at J, with 17 bases between the two ends. In DNA, the CDR3 is TGTGCCAGCACGGGGGCTTCCCCGGAGAATGAGCAGTTCTTC. This codes for CASTGASPENEQFF.

The chain links TRBV7-9 to TRBJ2-5; D gene uncertain. The CDR3 spans 15 residues. CDR1 SEHNR and CDR2 FQNEAQ come from the germline V gene (reference sequence). V was shortened by 2 bases and J by 4 bases, with 14 bases between the two germline ends. The chain's CDR3 is CASSLRGSIGETQYF. In DNA form, the CDR3 reads TGTGCCAGCAGCTTACGCGGTAGCATCGGAGAGACCCAGTACTTC.

The gene calls are TRBV5-1 and TRBJ2-1; either TRBD1 or TRBD2 may supply D (6 bases each). The CDR3 covers 16 residues. The germline gives CDR1 SGHRS, CDR2 YFSETQ. Trimming left V 0 bases short and J 7 bases short, with 17 bases between. CDR3 loop: CASSLGPGARLNEQFF. The CDR3 DNA sequence: TGCGCCAGCAGCTTGGGGCCGGGGGCCAGATTGAATGAGCAGTTCTTC.

The gene calls are TRBV29-1 and TRBJ1-1; D is possibly TRBD1 (6 bases). The CDR3 length is 14 residues. The germline CDR1 and CDR2 sequences are SQVTM and ANQGSEA. Trimming cost V 4 bases and J 4 bases, with 16 bases left between them. Written as DNA, the CDR3 is TGCAGCGTTGGGTCCAGGGGACGTAGCACTGAAGCTTTCTTT. It specifies CSVGSRGRSTEAFF. Based on the CDR3 plus reference TRBV29-1 and TRBJ1-1, the full variable domain is SAVISQKPSRDICQRGTSLTIQCQVDSQVTMMFWYRQQPGQSLTLIATANQGSEATYESGFVIDKFPISRPNLTFSTLTVSNMSPEDSSIYLCSVGSRGRSTEAFFGQGTRLTVV.

This clonotype came up a few times. This rearrangement joins TRBV28 to TRBJ2-3; D possibly corresponds to TRBD1 (5 bases). This CDR3 has 16 amino acids. With 2 bases removed from V and 8 bases from J, the gap between germline ends came to 20 bases. The germline V gene encodes CDR1 MDHEN and CDR2 SYDVKM. The CDR3 sequence: CASSLNGRAAQITQYF. The CDR3 DNA follows: TGTGCCAGCAGTTTAAACGGCAGGGCAGCCCAGATTACGCAGTATTTT. Full variable domain (rest looked up from reference TRBV28 and TRBJ2-3): DVKVTQSSRYLVKRTGEKVFLECVQDMDHENMFWYRQDPGLGLRLIYFSYDVKMKEKGDIPEGYSVSREKKERFSLILESASTNQTSMYLCASSLNGRAAQITQYFGPGTRLTVL.

The chain couples TRBV12-3 or TRBV12-4 to TRBJ1-6; no clear D. The CDR3 has 15 amino acids. V lost 6 bases and J 0 bases, leaving 9 bases between the germline ends. The CDR3 here is CASREQSSYNSPLHF. CDR3 coding DNA: TGTGCCAGCAGAGAACAGAGCTCCTATAATTCACCCCTCCACTTT.

This clonotype was found a few times. The chain has TRBV28 and TRBJ2-3, with 8 bases identical to TRBD2. V lost 5 bases, J lost 6 bases, and 16 bases stayed unmatched. The germline gives CDR1 MDHEN, CDR2 SYDVKM. The CDR3 contains 17 residues. This chain's CDR3 is CASSAVLSSGPMDTQYF. CDR3 in DNA: TGTGCCAGCAGTGCGGTGTTGTCTAGCGGGCCCATGGATACGCAGTATTTT.

This clonotype was detected ten times or more. The J gene is TRBJ1-5, the V gene TRBV3-1; 7 bases are a match to TRBD1. This CDR3 is built from 15 residues. V lost 0 bases, J lost 3 bases, and 2 bases stayed unmatched. Germline V gene data show CDR1 as LGHDT and CDR2 as YNNKEL (reference sequence). CDR3 bases: TGTGCCAGCAGCCAAGATACAGGGGCCAATCAGCCCCAGCATTTT. Its translation is CASSQDTGANQPQHF. Together with reference TRBV3-1 and TRBJ1-5, the CDR3 gives the full variable domain: DTAVSQTPKYLVTQMGNDKSIKCEQNLGHDTMYWYKQDSKKFLKIMFSYNNKELIINETVPNRFSPKSPDKAHLNLHINSLELGDSAVYFCASSQDTGANQPQHFGDGTRLSIL.

The chain has TRBV12-3 or TRBV12-4 and TRBJ2-7, with 7 bases fitting TRBD2. V gave up 4 bases and J gave up 7 bases; unmatched junction bases: 7. CDR3 length equals 13 residues. The CDR3 region is CASSSGTTSEQYV. CDR3 coding DNA: TGTGCCAGCAGTTCCGGGACTACGAGTGAGCAGTACGTC.

This sequence joins TRBV10-3 and TRBJ2-5, with a possible D match to TRBD1 (5 bases). Germline CDR1 and CDR2: ENHRY and SYGVKD. This CDR3 has 16 residues. V dropped 2 bases and J dropped 1 base, with 14 bases sitting between them. CDR3: CAISEIGQVLQETQYF. The CDR3, as DNA: TGTGCCATCAGTGAGATAGGACAAGTTCTCCAAGAGACCCAGTACTTC.

This clonotype was seen more than once but under ten times. The J gene is TRBJ1-1, the V gene TRBV10-3, with 7 bases fitting TRBD1. Trimming took 8 bases from V and 6 from J; bases not matched to a gene: 9. The CDR3 totals 13 residues. Germline lookup yields CDR1 ENHRY and CDR2 SYGVKD. CDR3 amino acids: CAIDSGGEAEAFF. In nucleotides, the CDR3 is TGTGCCATCGATTCAGGGGGTGAAGCTGAAGCTTTCTTT.

The gene calls are TRBV7-6 and TRBJ1-1; D is possibly TRBD1 (5 bases). Trimming took off 4 bases at V and 5 bases at J, with 14 bases between the two ends. The CDR3 covers 14 residues. Germline assignment: CDR1 SGHVS and CDR2 FNYEAQ. The CDR3 DNA follows: TGTGCCAGCAGCTCCGCGGGGGGAGGTACTGAAGCTTTCTTT. Its translation: CASSSAGGGTEAFF.

In its sample, this clonotype was seen a few times. The chain recombines TRBV12-3 or TRBV12-4 with TRBJ2-3; the D is unclear. The CDR3 runs 15 residues. Trimming shortened V by 6 bases and J by 7 bases, and 20 bases separated the two germline ends. The CDR3 loop is CASSPPGKIANTQYF. The CDR3 DNA follows: TGTGCCAGCAGCCCTCCCGGCAAGATCGCGAATACGCAGTATTTT.

The chain joins TRBV5-1 to TRBJ2-7; D may be TRBD2 (5 bases). The V gene lost 2 bases and the J gene lost 2 bases, with 14 bases spanning the gap. Per the germline V gene, CDR1 is SGHRS and CDR2 is YFSETQ. The CDR3 is made up of 15 amino acids. The CDR3 protein is CASSFGPTGTYEQYV. In DNA form, the CDR3 reads TGCGCCAGCAGCTTTGGTCCAACGGGAACCTACGAGCAGTACGTC.

The genes are TRBV7-9 and TRBJ1-4, with no clear D. Germline CDR1 reads SEHNR; CDR2 reads FQNEAQ (reference sequence). Trimming cost V 1 base and J 8 bases, with 14 bases left between them. The CDR3 is 15 residues long. The CDR3 coding sequence is TGTGCCAGCAGCTTAGGAGGCGCAGGAGTCGAAAAACTGTTTTTT. This codes for CASSLGGAGVEKLFF.